The rows below give T cell receptor beta chains drawn from one sample of a study of response to subunit inactivated influenza vaccine. One entry per CDR3 protein results from TCRdb running MiXCR on the RT-PCR reads. The data show 200,000 to 300,000 distinct CDR3 sequences, with about 12% seen just once and less than 8.5% held by the top ten. The source material was non-naive T cells sorted from PBMCs, sampled around two weeks before vaccination. The receptor set was obtained from a man aged 50-60 years who received an inactivated influenza vaccine. Each CDR3 is given without its conserved first and last residue. A D gene is named only where the DNA matches it firmly.

D gene	J gene	V gene	CDR3 protein
.	TRBJ2-1	TRBV6-1	ASTSRGFNEQF
TRBD1	TRBJ2-7	TRBV5-1	ASSLEGTGAIQVKY
TRBD1	TRBJ2-2	TRBV14	ASSRNRGGGSGELF
.	TRBJ1-5	TRBV7-8	ARSLGRNQPQH
.	TRBJ2-1	TRBV7-2	ASSLQGGNYNEQF
.	TRBJ2-1	TRBV5-5	ASSWGALTYNEQF
.	TRBJ2-7	TRBV20-1	SARPAGSSYEQY
.	TRBJ2-3	TRBV7-9	ASSSGYSTDTQY
TRBD2	TRBJ2-3	TRBV27	ASSRIGTSGVSSTDTQY
.	TRBJ2-1	TRBV28	TSSADFQSSYNEQF
.	TRBJ1-6	TRBV15	ATSRGDRSNMNSPLH
.	TRBJ2-3	TRBV7-2	ASSLIIGTDTQY
.	TRBJ1-2	TRBV7-9	ASSFRRLGGYT
TRBD2	TRBJ2-7	TRBV20-1	SARDQRSGRASYEQY
TRBD1	TRBJ2-1	TRBV5-1	ASSLVGGRGEQF
TRBD2	TRBJ2-3	TRBV6-2/TRBV6-3	ASSYSKVAGEQDTQY
TRBD1	TRBJ2-7	TRBV7-8	ASSSTGGFRMYEQY
TRBD1	TRBJ2-1	TRBV5-1	ASSLMTGSRPGEQF
.	TRBJ2-3	TRBV6-1	ASSPGLRVNTQY
.	TRBJ2-2	TRBV12-3/TRBV12-4	ASSLSGSPTGELF
.	TRBJ1-4	TRBV4-2	ASSQSRGLGATNEKLF
.	TRBJ2-1	TRBV4-2	ASSQDPGPSNEQF
.	TRBJ2-7	TRBV7-2	ASSLAPLYEQY
.	TRBJ2-7	TRBV7-9	ASSQDRTSYEQY
TRBD2	TRBJ2-5	TRBV5-4	ASSAGGGTQETQY
TRBD2	TRBJ2-7	TRBV29-1	SVEYGLAGSPYEQY
.	TRBJ2-1	TRBV7-2	ASSLGLYNEQF
.	TRBJ2-7	TRBV5-4	ASSGGGATEQY
.	TRBJ2-7	TRBV5-1	ASSLLGNEQY
TRBD2	TRBJ2-1	TRBV5-1	ASSEASGGANEQF
.	TRBJ2-1	TRBV4-2	ASSQAVRVGPNEQF
.	TRBJ2-2	TRBV28	ASSFWGRVSTGELF
.	TRBJ1-5	TRBV4-1	ASSPGIPDSNSNQPQH
TRBD1	TRBJ2-2	TRBV4-2	ASSLAVTGTNTGELF
.	TRBJ2-2	TRBV10-3	AISEDLTGELF
TRBD1	TRBJ2-1	TRBV28	ASSLQTGTEFNNEQF
TRBD1	TRBJ2-3	TRBV24-1	ATSDLPRSNRGRLGNTQY
TRBD1	TRBJ1-4	TRBV10-3	ASRGSANEKLF
.	TRBJ1-1	TRBV20-1	SEDNRA
.	TRBJ2-1	TRBV28	ASSFLDFRLLDNEQF
.	TRBJ1-2	TRBV24-1	ATRSGTNYGYT